This T cell receptor beta chain originates from a study of CD8 T cells in ankylosing spondylitis. Notes on the study in general: Made up of eight or nine highly homologous variants, a TCR beta motif appeared characteristic of ankylosing spondylitis blood.

One entry per CDR3 protein, called by TCRdb with MiXCR from the 5' RACE reads. The sample includes some 840,000 distinct CDR3 sequences, 12% of them seen just once. The table lists this clonotype with a few counts. Its specificity is not known. The TCR was taken from a male donor with ankylosing spondylitis. The sample consisted of blood, either unsorted or a sorted T cell fraction (not recorded which).

The CDR3, as DNA: TGTGCCAGCAGTTTAATCCCTTCGAGCGGGAGTTTACTGGGTACGCAGTATTTT. Protein sequence: CASSLIPSSGSLLGTQYF. The V call is TRBV27, the J call TRBJ2-3; 8 bases are a match to TRBD2. V trimming: 2 bases; J trimming: 8 bases; junction bases outside the gene matches: 18. In germline, CDR1 is MNHEY, CDR2 SMNVEV (reference sequence). The length of the CDR3 is 18 residues.